Shown below are 21 T cell receptor beta chains from a single sample sequenced in a study of pediatric ulcerative colitis. Sequencing used immunoSEQ multiplex PCR; TCRdb keeps in-frame clones, though not all of them. Among 65,000 or so clones listed, 86% were seen once. Material: blood. These receptors originate from a boy aged 10-17 years with severe ulcerative colitis.

The V gene is TRBV9, the J gene TRBJ2-5, with 7 bases lining up with TRBD2. J was trimmed by 4 bases and V by 3 bases; bases with no gene match: 9. CDR1 is SGDLS, CDR2 YYNGEE, per germline. The CDR3 covers 15 residues. The CDR3 nucleotides read TGTGCCAGCAGCGCGGACTACGGACTAGTAGAGACCCAGTACTTC. Amino acid sequence: CASSADYGLVETQYF.

The chain recombines TRBV5-4 with TRBJ1-2; 7 nucleotides line up with TRBD1. CDR1 and CDR2 (germline): SGHNT, YYREEE (reference sequence). The V gene end was trimmed by 2 bases and the J gene end by 5 bases; junction bases not matched to a gene: 9. CDR3 length: 15 amino acids. The CDR3 sequence is CASSLGQAVQYGYTF. The CDR3 DNA follows: TGTGCCAGCAGCTTAGGACAGGCGGTGCAGTATGGCTACACCTTC.

J is TRBJ2-1 and V is TRBV7-2; D possibly uses TRBD1 or TRBD2 (5 bases each). Germline-derived CDR1 and CDR2 are SGHTA and FQGNSA. This CDR3 spans 15 amino acids. Trimming removed 1 base at V and 4 bases at J, with 11 bases between. CDR3 sequence: CASSLGQRGYNEQFF. The CDR3 DNA is TGTGCCAGCAGCTTAGGACAGAGGGGATACAATGAGCAGTTCTTC.

This chain uses TRBV9 with TRBJ2-3, with D perhaps matching TRBD1 or TRBD2 (6 bases each). The CDR3 has 18 amino acids. Between the trimmed V and J ends, which lost 0 bases and 0 bases, there was a span of 17 bases. The germline V gene encodes CDR1 SGDLS and CDR2 YYNGEE. CDR3 DNA: TGTGCCAGCAGCGTAGAGGGCGGATCGGGGGCTAGCACAGATACGCAGTATTTT. It is translated as CASSVEGGSGASTDTQYF.

The chain couples TRBV6-5 to TRBJ2-3; 10 positions match TRBD2. The V gene end was trimmed by 6 bases and the J gene end by 5 bases; junction bases not matched to a gene: 2. This CDR3 has 13 residues. Germline V gene data show CDR1 as MNHEY and CDR2 as SVGAGI. The CDR3 protein is CASRAGGIDTQYF. CDR3 coding DNA: TGTGCCAGCAGAGCGGGAGGGATAGATACGCAGTATTTT.

This clone was seen only once. This chain joins TRBV27 and TRBJ1-4; TRBD1 matches 7 bases. Germline V lookup: CDR1 MNHEY, CDR2 SMNVEV (reference sequence). The CDR3 is 14 residues long. Unmatched junction bases numbered 8, after V lost 7 bases and J lost 6 bases. DNA for the CDR3: TGTGCCAGCAAGCTGACAGGGCTCGATGAAAAACTGTTTTTT. Amino acid sequence: CASKLTGLDEKLFF.

Only a few counts were recorded for this clone. V and J are TRBV2 and TRBJ2-1; unclear D gene. Germline assignment: CDR1 SNHLY and CDR2 FYNNEI. V was clipped by 4 bases and J by 10 bases, with 8 bases between them. This CDR3 region has 11 residues. CDR3 sequence reads: CASSVVWEQFF. The CDR3 coding sequence is TGTGCCAGCAGTGTGGTTTGGGAGCAGTTCTTC.

The genes are TRBV7-8 and TRBJ2-2; D ambiguous. Germline-derived CDR1 and CDR2 are SGHVS and FQNEAQ. The CDR3 is 15 amino acids. Trimming shortened V by 5 bases and J by 1 base, and 11 bases separated the two germline ends. CDR3 amino acids: CASSPRGENTGELFF. CDR3 bases: TGTGCCAGCAGCCCCCGCGGAGAGAACACCGGGGAGCTGTTTTTT.

The V call is TRBV11-2, the J call TRBJ2-1; no clear D. The CDR3 is made up of 14 amino acids. V shed 3 bases and J shed 3 bases, with 9 bases lying between them. Germline CDR1 and CDR2: SGHAT and FQNNGV. CDR3 coding DNA: TGTGCCAGCAGCTTTGCGCTCAACTACAATGAGCAGTTCTTC. Amino acid sequence: CASSFALNYNEQFF. The full variable domain, with the rest looked up from reference TRBV11-2 and TRBJ2-1, is EAGVAQSPRYKIIEKRQSVAFWCNPISGHATLYWYQQILGQGPKLLIQFQNNGVVDDSQLPKDRFSAERLKGVDSTLKIQPAKLEDSAVYLCASSFALNYNEQFFGPGTRLTVL.

This chain links TRBV30 with TRBJ2-7; no reliable D call. Germline V CDR1 and CDR2: GTSNPN, SVGIG (reference sequence). The CDR3 has 11 amino acids. V was trimmed by 1 base and J by 7 bases, leaving 8 bases between them. The CDR3 region has the DNA TGTGCCTGGAGTGCTTCTCAAGAGCAGTACTTC. Translating it yields CAWSASQEQYF.

The rearrangement uses TRBV30 and TRBJ2-2; 9 bases agree with TRBD2. The CDR3 consists of 15 residues. Trimming took 0 bases from V and 6 from J; bases not matched to a gene: 5. Germline lookup yields CDR1 GTSNPN and CDR2 SVGIG (reference sequence). Here the CDR3 DNA reads TGTGCCTGGAGTGTACCAGCGGGGGGCCCCGGGGAGCTGTTTTTT. As protein: CAWSVPAGGPGELFF.

The CDR3 spells CASSETFGNEQYF. The CDR3 bases are TGTGCCAGCAGTGAAACGTTCGGGAACGAGCAGTACTTC. The rearrangement joins TRBV6-1 to TRBJ2-7; weak D call: TRBD2 (5 bases). Trimming took 2 bases from V and 5 from J, leaving 10 bases between them. Germline CDR1 is MNHNS and CDR2 is SASEGT. The CDR3 consists of 13 residues.

This chain uses TRBV5-1 with TRBJ2-5; D is perhaps TRBD2 (6 bases). Germline V gives CDR1 SGHRS, CDR2 YFSETQ. The CDR3 is 15 amino acids. Trimming stripped 0 bases from V and 5 bases from J, with 14 bases between. The CDR3 DNA follows: TGCGCCAGCAGCTTGGTTGGCGGGGAGCTGGAGACCCAGTACTTC. Its protein product is CASSLVGGELETQYF.

The chain links TRBV2 to TRBJ2-7; 7 nucleotides line up with TRBD1. After removal of 6 bases from V and 4 bases from J, the junction contained 12 bases not matched to a gene. CDR3 length equals 15 residues. Germline V gives CDR1 SNHLY, CDR2 FYNNEI. CDR3 DNA: TGTGCCAGCAGGACGAATACAGGGGCCGCATACGAGCAGTACTTC. This sequence encodes CASRTNTGAAYEQYF.

The chain is built from TRBV7-8 and TRBJ2-4, with D hard to call. This CDR3 comprises 19 residues. Germline V gene data show CDR1 as SGHVS and CDR2 as FQNEAQ. V lost 1 base to trimming and J lost 0 bases, with 19 bases between them. The CDR3 sequence is CASSLVAGFTVRAKNIQYF. In DNA, the CDR3 is TGTGCCAGCAGCTTAGTCGCCGGTTTCACTGTAAGAGCCAAAAACATTCAGTACTTC.

The chain links TRBV28 to TRBJ1-5, with TRBD1 identical over 7 bases. CDR1 and CDR2 from the germline V gene are MDHEN and SYDVKM. V trimming: 6 bases; J trimming: 5 bases; junction bases outside the gene matches: 4. This CDR3 comprises 13 residues. DNA of the CDR3: TGTGCCAGCAGGACAGGGCAAGATCAGCCCCAGCATTTT. The encoded protein is CASRTGQDQPQHF.

This clone was seen once. V and J are TRBV11-2 and TRBJ1-3; the D is unclear. Germline V lookup: CDR1 SGHAT, CDR2 FQNNGV. With 5 bases removed from V and 0 bases from J, the gap between germline ends came to 14 bases. The CDR3 covers 16 residues. This CDR3 reads CASSGSGSTSGNTIYF. The CDR3 coding sequence is TGTGCCAGCAGCGGATCCGGGTCCACCTCTGGAAACACCATATATTTT.

In DNA form, the CDR3 reads TGTGCCAGCAGTCCCCGGGCAGGGGGCGGCTATGGCTACACCTTC. This translates into CASSPRAGGGYGYTF. The chain carries TRBV28 and TRBJ1-2; TRBD1 matches at 8 bases. Unmatched junction bases numbered 9, after V lost 5 bases and J lost 4 bases. This CDR3 is 15 amino acids long. The germline V gene has CDR1 MDHEN and CDR2 SYDVKM.

The chain uses TRBV7-9 and TRBJ1-4, with D unresolved. This CDR3 contains 16 residues. The V end was cut by 1 base, the J end by 2 bases, with 11 bases between. Germline V lookup: CDR1 SEHNR, CDR2 FQNEAQ (reference sequence). CDR3 loop: CASSLEGLITNEKLFF. The CDR3 coding sequence is TGTGCCAGCAGCTTAGAAGGTCTGATCACTAATGAAAAACTGTTTTTT.

The rearrangement links TRBV6-1 to TRBJ1-2, with a weak D call TRBD1 (5 bases). V was trimmed by 6 bases and J by 3 bases, leaving 11 bases between them. The germline V gene encodes CDR1 MNHNS and CDR2 SASEGT. This CDR3 has 13 residues. The CDR3 nucleotides read TGTGCCAGCAGCGAAAGGGGAGACTATGGCTACACCTTC. Translated, it gives CASSERGDYGYTF.

This chain joins TRBV15 and TRBJ2-2; D is perhaps TRBD1 (5 bases). CDR1 is LNHNV and CDR2 is YYDKDF in the germline V gene (reference sequence). Deletions cut 0 bases from V and 3 bases from J, with 11 bases between. The CDR3 is 16 residues long. CDR3 sequence (DNA): TGTGCCACCAGCAGAGATAGACAGTCTTACACCGGGGAGCTGTTTTTT. Its protein is CATSRDRQSYTGELFF.